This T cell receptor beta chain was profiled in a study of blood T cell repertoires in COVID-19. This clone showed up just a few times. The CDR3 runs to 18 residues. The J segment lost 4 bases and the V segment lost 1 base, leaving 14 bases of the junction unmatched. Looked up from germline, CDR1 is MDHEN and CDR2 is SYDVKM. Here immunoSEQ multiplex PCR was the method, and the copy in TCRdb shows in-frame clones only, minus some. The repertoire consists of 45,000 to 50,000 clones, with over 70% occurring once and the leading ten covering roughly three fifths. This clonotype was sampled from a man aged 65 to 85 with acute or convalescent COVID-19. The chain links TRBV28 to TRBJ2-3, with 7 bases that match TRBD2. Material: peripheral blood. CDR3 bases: TGTGCCAGCAGTTTATCCCCTGGGTTGGGAGGGATTGCAGATACGCAGTATTTT. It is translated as CASSLSPGLGGIADTQYF. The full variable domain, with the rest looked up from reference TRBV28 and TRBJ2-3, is DVKVTQSSRYLVKRTGEKVFLECVQDMDHENMFWYRQDPGLGLRLIYFSYDVKMKEKGDIPEGYSVSREKKERFSLILESASTNQTSMYLCASSLSPGLGGIADTQYFGPGTRLTVL.